This TCR beta chain derives from a study of blood T cell repertoires in COVID-19. Across the study: Material from acute and convalescent COVID-19 was sourced from the United States, Italy and Spain.

Germline V gene sequence: CDR1 MNHEY, CDR2 SVGEGT. Trimming removed 3 bases from V and 4 bases from J, with 16 bases in between. The CDR3 is 16 residues long. Original analysis: Nucleated cell counts were estimated from reference gene primer amplification. Profiling relied on immunoSEQ multiplex PCR, and the TCRdb table lists in-frame clones only, not all of them. V, J and clone size were drawn from that table, and D and trimming were deduced from the DNA. The sample has tens of thousands of clones; 65% to 85% are singletons. The receptor was derived from a woman in her sixties or seventies with acute or convalescent COVID-19. The chain employs TRBV6-2 or TRBV6-3 and TRBJ2-1; possibly TRBD2 for D (5 bases). The sequenced sample was peripheral blood. The CDR3 DNA reads as TGTGCCAGCAGTTATTCCCGAGGGTTGTTTTACAATGAGCAGTTCTTC. Encoded protein: CASSYSRGLFYNEQFF.